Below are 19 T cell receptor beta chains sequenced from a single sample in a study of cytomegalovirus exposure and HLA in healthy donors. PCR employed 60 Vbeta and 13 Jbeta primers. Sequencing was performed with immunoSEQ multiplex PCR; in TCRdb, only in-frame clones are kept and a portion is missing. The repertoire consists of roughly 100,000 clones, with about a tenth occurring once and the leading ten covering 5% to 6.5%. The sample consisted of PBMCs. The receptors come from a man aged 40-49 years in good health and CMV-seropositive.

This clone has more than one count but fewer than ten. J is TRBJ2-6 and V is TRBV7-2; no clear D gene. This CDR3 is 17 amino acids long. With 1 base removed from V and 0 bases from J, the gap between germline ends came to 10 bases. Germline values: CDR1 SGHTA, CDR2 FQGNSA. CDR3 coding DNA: TGTGCCAGCAGCTTAGGCGGCAGCCGCTCTGGGGCCAACGTCCTGACTTTC. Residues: CASSLGGSRSGANVLTF.

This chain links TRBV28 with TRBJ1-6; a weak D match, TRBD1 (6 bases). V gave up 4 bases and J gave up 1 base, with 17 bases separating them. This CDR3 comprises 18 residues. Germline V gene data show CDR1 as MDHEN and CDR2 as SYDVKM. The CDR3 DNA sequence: TGTGCCAGCAGTTCCTCGCGGGGGGGCTGGTCCTATAATTCACCCCTCCACTTT. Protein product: CASSSSRGGWSYNSPLHF.

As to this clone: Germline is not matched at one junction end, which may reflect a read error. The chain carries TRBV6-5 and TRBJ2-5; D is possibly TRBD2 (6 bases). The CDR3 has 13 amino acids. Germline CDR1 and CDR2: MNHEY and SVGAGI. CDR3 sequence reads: CASTREAQEPQYF. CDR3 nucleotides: TGTGCCAGCACGAGGGAGGCCCAAGAGCCCCAGTACTTC.

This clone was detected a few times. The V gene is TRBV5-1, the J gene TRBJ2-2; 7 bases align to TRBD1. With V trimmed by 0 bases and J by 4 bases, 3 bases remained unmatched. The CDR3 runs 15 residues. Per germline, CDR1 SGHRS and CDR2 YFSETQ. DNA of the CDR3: TGCGCCAGCAGCTTGGACAGGGGCGTCACCGGGGAGCTGTTTTTT. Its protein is CASSLDRGVTGELFF.

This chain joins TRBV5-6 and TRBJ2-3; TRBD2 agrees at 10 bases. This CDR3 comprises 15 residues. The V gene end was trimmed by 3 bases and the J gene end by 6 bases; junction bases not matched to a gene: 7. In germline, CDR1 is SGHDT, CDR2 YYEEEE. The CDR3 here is CASSSAPLAGDTQYF. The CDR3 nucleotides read TGTGCCAGCAGCTCCGCCCCACTAGCGGGGGATACGCAGTATTTT.

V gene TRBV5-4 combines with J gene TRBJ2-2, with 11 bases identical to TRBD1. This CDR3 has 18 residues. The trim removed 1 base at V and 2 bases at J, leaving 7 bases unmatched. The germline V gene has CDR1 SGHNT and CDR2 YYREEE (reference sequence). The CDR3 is CASSLQVGTGGNTGELFF. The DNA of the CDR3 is TGTGCCAGCAGCTTGCAGGTCGGGACAGGGGGTAACACCGGGGAGCTGTTTTTT. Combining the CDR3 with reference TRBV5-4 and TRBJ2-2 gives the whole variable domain ETGVTQSPTHLIKTRGQQVTLRCSSQSGHNTVSWYQQALGQGPQFIFQYYREEENGRGNFPPRFSGLQFPNYSSELNVNALELDDSALYLCASSLQVGTGGNTGELFFGEGSRLTVL.

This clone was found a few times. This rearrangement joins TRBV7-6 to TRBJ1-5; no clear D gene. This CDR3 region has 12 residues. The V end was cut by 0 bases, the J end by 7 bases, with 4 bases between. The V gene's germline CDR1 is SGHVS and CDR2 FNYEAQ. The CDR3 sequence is CASSLAGQPQHF. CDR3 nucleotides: TGTGCCAGCAGCTTAGCTGGCCAGCCCCAGCATTTT.

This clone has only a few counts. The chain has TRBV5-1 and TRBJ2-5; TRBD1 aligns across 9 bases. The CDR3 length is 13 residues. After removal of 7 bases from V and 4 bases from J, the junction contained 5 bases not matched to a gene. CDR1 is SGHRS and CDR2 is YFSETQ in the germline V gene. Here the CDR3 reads CASRTTGGETQYF. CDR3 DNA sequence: TGCGCCAGCCGAACGACAGGGGGAGAGACCCAGTACTTC. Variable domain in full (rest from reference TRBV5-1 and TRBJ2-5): KAGVTQTPRYLIKTRGQQVTLSCSPISGHRSVSWYQQTPGQGLQFLFEYFSETQRNKGNFPGRFSGRQFSNSRSEMNVSTLELGDSALYLCASRTTGGETQYFGPGTRLLVL.

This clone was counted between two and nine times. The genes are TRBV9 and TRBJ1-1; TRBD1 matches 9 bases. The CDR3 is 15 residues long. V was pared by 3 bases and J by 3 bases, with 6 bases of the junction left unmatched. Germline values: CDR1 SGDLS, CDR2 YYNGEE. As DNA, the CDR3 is TGTGCCAGCAGCGACAGGGGGCTTGGGGACACTGAAGCTTTCTTT. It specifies CASSDRGLGDTEAFF. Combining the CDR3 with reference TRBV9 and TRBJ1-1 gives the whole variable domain DSGVTQTPKHLITATGQRVTLRCSPRSGDLSVYWYQQSLDQGLQFLIQYYNGEERAKGNILERFSAQQFPDLHSELNLSSLELGDSALYFCASSDRGLGDTEAFFGQGTRLTVV.

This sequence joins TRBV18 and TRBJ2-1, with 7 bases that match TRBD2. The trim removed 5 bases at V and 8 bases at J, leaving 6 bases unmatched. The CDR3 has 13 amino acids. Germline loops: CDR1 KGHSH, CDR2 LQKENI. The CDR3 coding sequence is TGTGCCAGCTCAGGATGGGACTATGATGAGCAGTTCTTC. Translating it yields CASSGWDYDEQFF.

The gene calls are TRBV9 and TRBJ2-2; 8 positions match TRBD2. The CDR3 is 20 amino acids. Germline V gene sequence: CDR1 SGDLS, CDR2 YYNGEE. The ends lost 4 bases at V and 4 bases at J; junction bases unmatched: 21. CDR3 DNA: TGTGCCAGCAGCCCCCGGACAGCAAATGGAGTAGCGGGAATCACCGGGGAGCTGTTTTTT. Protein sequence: CASSPRTANGVAGITGELFF. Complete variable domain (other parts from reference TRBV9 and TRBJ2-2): DSGVTQTPKHLITATGQRVTLRCSPRSGDLSVYWYQQSLDQGLQFLIQYYNGEERAKGNILERFSAQQFPDLHSELNLSSLELGDSALYFCASSPRTANGVAGITGELFFGEGSRLTVL.

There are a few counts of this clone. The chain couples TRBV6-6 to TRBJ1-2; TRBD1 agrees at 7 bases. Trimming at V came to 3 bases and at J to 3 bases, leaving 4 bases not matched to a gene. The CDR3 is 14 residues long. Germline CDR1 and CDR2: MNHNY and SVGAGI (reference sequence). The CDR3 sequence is CASSYQTGYYGYTF. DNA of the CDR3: TGTGCCAGCAGTTATCAGACAGGGTACTATGGCTACACCTTC.

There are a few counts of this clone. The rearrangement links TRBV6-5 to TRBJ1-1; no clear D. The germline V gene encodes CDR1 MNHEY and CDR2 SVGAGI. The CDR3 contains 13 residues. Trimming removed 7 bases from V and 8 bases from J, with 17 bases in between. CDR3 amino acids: CASMRFGSLEAFF. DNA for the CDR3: TGTGCCAGCATGCGTTTTGGGAGCTTGGAAGCTTTCTTT.

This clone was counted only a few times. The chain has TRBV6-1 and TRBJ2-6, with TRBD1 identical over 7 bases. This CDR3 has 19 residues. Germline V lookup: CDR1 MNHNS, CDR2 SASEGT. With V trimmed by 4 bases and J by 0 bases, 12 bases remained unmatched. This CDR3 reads CASSGRPGQQSSGANVLTF. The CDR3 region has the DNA TGTGCCAGCAGTGGACGTCCGGGACAGCAATCCTCTGGGGCCAACGTCCTGACTTTC.

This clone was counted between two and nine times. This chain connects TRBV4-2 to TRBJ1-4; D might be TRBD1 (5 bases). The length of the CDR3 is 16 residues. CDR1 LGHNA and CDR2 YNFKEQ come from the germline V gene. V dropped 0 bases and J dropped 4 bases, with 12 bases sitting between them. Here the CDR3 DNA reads TGTGCCAGCAGCCAAGAATCCAGGGAGGTTAATGAAAAACTGTTTTTT. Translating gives CASSQESREVNEKLFF.

CDR3 nucleotide sequence: TGCGCCAGCAGCGGGGGACAGGGAGTGTACGAGCAGTACTTC. This codes for CASSGGQGVYEQYF. The rearrangement links TRBV5-1 to TRBJ2-7; 9 bases align to TRBD1. CDR1 is SGHRS and CDR2 is YFSETQ in the germline V gene. This CDR3 has 14 residues. Trimming took 4 bases from V and 4 from J; bases not matched to a gene: 6.

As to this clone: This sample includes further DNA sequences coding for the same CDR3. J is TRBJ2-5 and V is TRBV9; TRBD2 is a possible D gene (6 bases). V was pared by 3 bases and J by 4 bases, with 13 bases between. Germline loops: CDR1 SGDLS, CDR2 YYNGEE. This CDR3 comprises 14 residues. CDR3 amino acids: CASSGGGPGETQYF. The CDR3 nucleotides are TGTGCCAGCAGCGGGGGAGGCCCTGGAGAGACCCAGTACTTC.

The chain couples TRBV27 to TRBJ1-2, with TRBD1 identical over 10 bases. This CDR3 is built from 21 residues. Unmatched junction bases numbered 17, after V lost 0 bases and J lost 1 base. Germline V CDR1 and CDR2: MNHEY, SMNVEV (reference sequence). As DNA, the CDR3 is TGTGCCAGCAGTTTATCGAGTATAACCCCGGGACAGGGGCGGGTTAACTATGGCTACACCTTC. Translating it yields CASSLSSITPGQGRVNYGYTF.

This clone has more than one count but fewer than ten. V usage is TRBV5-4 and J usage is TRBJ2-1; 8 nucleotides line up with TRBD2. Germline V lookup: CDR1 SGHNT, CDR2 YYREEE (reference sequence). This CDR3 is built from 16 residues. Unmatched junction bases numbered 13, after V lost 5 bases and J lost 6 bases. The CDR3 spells CASSLPSSGQFNEQFF. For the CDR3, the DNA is TGTGCCAGCAGTTTACCCTCTAGCGGGCAATTCAATGAGCAGTTCTTC.